These 10 T cell receptor beta chains were sequenced from one sample in a study of blood T cell repertoires in COVID-19. Here immunoSEQ multiplex PCR was the method, and the copy in TCRdb shows in-frame clones only, minus some. In the table there are 130,000 to 150,000 clones, approximately 80% of which are singletons. The specimen was peripheral blood. Every receptor here comes from a human donor in a cohort sampled during active COVID-19.

V usage is TRBV5-6 and J usage is TRBJ2-2; 9 nucleotides match TRBD2. The CDR3 length is 16 residues. With V trimmed by 0 bases and J by 5 bases, 5 bases remained unmatched. CDR1 and CDR2 from the germline V gene are SGHDT and YYEEEE. CDR3 in DNA: TGTGCCAGCAGCTTGGTGCGGGGGGGCTTAACCGGGGAGCTGTTTTTT. Translation: CASSLVRGGLTGELFF.

V gene TRBV5-6 combines with J gene TRBJ2-1; 10 nucleotides agree with TRBD1. The length of the CDR3 is 14 residues. Germline CDR1 and CDR2: SGHDT and YYEEEE. Trimming cost V 9 bases and J 6 bases; bases outside gene matches: 9. The CDR3 loop reads CANSGTGVVNEQFF. Here the CDR3 DNA reads TGTGCCAACTCCGGGACAGGGGTGGTCAATGAGCAGTTCTTC.

This clone was detected once. This rearrangement joins TRBV5-1 to TRBJ2-1, with 7 bases matching TRBD2. CDR1 and CDR2 (germline): SGHRS, YFSETQ. The V gene end was trimmed by 5 bases and the J gene end by 1 base; junction bases not matched to a gene: 6. This CDR3 comprises 15 residues. DNA for the CDR3: TGCGCCAGCAGTCCCCCCGGGGGGTCCTACAATGAGCAGTTCTTC. Translating it yields CASSPPGGSYNEQFF.

V gene TRBV21-1 combines with J gene TRBJ2-1; the DNA was not compared with TRBD1, the D call given in the table. TRBV21-1 is noted as a pseudogene. The CDR3 has 19 amino acids. CDR3 loop: CASSKLGPPGTGSGNEQFF. The CDR3 nucleotides are TGTGCCAGCAGCAAACTTGGTCCCCCCGGGACAGGTTCTGGTAATGAGCAGTTCTTC.

The rearrangement uses TRBV12-3 or TRBV12-4 and TRBJ1-2; 9 positions match TRBD1. The V segment lost 5 bases and the J segment 7 bases; nucleotides outside the gene matches: 5. The length of the CDR3 is 13 residues. The CDR3 loop is CASSNTGGLGYTF. CDR3 sequence (DNA): TGTGCCAGCAGTAACACAGGGGGCCTTGGCTACACCTTC.

The V call is TRBV9, the J call TRBJ2-7; D is possibly TRBD2 (7 bases). The CDR3 is made up of 15 amino acids. Germline CDR1 and CDR2: SGDLS and YYNGEE. V was trimmed by 0 bases and J by 5 bases, leaving 15 bases between them. CDR3 region: CASSVGRGGADEQYF. CDR3 coding DNA: TGTGCCAGCAGCGTAGGAAGGGGGGGCGCGGACGAGCAGTACTTC.

This chain joins TRBV13 and TRBJ1-6, with 9 bases lining up with TRBD1. In germline, CDR1 is PRHDT, CDR2 FYEKMQ (reference sequence). V lost 5 bases and J lost 9; bases outside the gene matches: 5. The CDR3 loop spans 14 amino acids. The CDR3 spells CASSRGTGTSPLHF. CDR3 DNA: TGTGCCAGCAGCCGAGGGACAGGGACTTCACCCCTCCACTTT.

DNA of the CDR3: TGTGCCAGTAGTACGGGACAGGGGGTGAATAGCAATCAGCCCCAGCATTTT. This encodes CASSTGQGVNSNQPQHF. V usage is TRBV19 and J usage is TRBJ1-5, with TRBD1 matching over 11 bases. Germline-derived CDR1 and CDR2 are LNHDA and SQIVND (reference sequence). The ends lost 4 bases at V and 0 bases at J; junction bases unmatched: 5. The CDR3 consists of 17 residues.

This clone appeared a single time. The CDR3 nucleotides read TGTGCCAGCAGCTTTAGGACAGGGAACACCGGGGAGCTGTTTTTT. Its translation: CASSFRTGNTGELFF. The chain uses TRBV7-9 and TRBJ2-2; 7 bases are a match to TRBD1. CDR3 length equals 15 residues. Unmatched junction bases numbered 2, after V lost 3 bases and J lost 1 base. Germline CDR1 and CDR2: SEHNR and FQNEAQ (reference sequence).

The rearrangement links TRBV6-2 or TRBV6-3 to TRBJ2-2, with unresolved D. The CDR3 is 14 residues long. Trimming shortened V by 5 bases and J by 5 bases, and 12 bases separated the two germline ends. Germline assignment: CDR1 MNHEY and CDR2 SVGEGT. CDR3 bases: TGTGCCAGCAGTAATCTCGCAGGTACCGGGGAGCTGTTTTTT. It encodes CASSNLAGTGELFF.